The TCR beta chain under discussion was sequenced for a study of shared clonotypes between healthy human individuals. The overall study: CD4 naive cells filled three plates per donor, CD4 memory three, CD8 naive two and CD8 memory one.

TCRdb keeps only in-frame clones here, not all; method: immunoSEQ multiplex PCR. Altogether about 330,000 clones are present, 74% being singletons, with the ten largest covering about 9.4%. Germline lookup yields CDR1 GTSNPN and CDR2 SVGIG (reference sequence). The trim removed 5 bases at V and 1 base at J, leaving 10 bases unmatched. This CDR3 contains 18 residues. Specimen: memory CD4+ T cells sorted from blood. Subset meaning: CD45RA-negative fraction. The J gene is TRBJ2-1, the V gene TRBV30, with TRBD2 matching over 14 bases. This TCR derives from a man aged 25 to 40 in good health. Here the CDR3 reads CAWDAGLAGVISYNEQFF. DNA of the CDR3: TGTGCCTGGGATGCGGGACTAGCGGGAGTAATTTCCTACAATGAGCAGTTCTTC.